This T cell receptor beta chain was found in a study of T cells in localized non-small cell lung cancer. The protocol was immunoSEQ multiplex PCR, while the TCRdb copy is restricted to in-frame clones and leaves out a portion. The table records 65,000 or so clones, roughly four fifths of them present only once. As regards this clone: Antigen: not known.

The study's findings and limits: Appearances in adjacent lung were noted for a median 57 of the top 100 tumor clones.

The sequence was collected from a man aged 40 to 69 with stage II lung adenocarcinoma. Specimen: PBMCs, collected before any cancer treatment.

Written as DNA, the CDR3 is TGTGCCAGCAGTTCTAGCGGGAGTAGGAAGAATGAGCAGTTCTTC. Protein: CASSSSGSRKNEQFF. V usage is TRBV6-6 and J usage is TRBJ2-1; 10 nucleotides match TRBD2. The CDR3 length is 15 residues. V was clipped by 4 bases and J by 7 bases; unmatched bases: 7. Germline V CDR1 and CDR2: MNHNY, SVGAGI (reference sequence).